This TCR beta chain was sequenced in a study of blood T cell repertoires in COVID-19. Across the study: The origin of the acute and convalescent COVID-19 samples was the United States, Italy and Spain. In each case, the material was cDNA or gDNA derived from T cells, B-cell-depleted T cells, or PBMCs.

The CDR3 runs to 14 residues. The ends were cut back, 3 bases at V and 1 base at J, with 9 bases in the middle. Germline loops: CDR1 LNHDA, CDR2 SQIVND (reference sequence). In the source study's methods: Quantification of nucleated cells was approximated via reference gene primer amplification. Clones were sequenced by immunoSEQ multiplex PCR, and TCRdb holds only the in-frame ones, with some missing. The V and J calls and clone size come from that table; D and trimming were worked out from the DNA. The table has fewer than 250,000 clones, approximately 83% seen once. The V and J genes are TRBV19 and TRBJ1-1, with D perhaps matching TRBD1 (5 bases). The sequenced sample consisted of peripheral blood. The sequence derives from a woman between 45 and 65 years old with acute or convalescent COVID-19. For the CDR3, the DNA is TGTGCCAGTAGTATTCAGACAGCGAACACTGAAGCTTTCTTT. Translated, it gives CASSIQTANTEAFF.